This TCR beta chain was sequenced for a study of T cell changes during pregnancy in multiple sclerosis. Method: immunoSEQ multiplex PCR; TCRdb's copy keeps in-frame clones and lacks some. The sample records tens of thousands of clones, roughly 90% being singletons. Trimming took 3 bases from V and 6 from J; bases not matched to a gene: 8. The CDR3 has 16 residues. Germline V gene lookup returns CDR1 SGDLS and CDR2 YYNGEE. This TCR was sampled from a female donor in good health, enrolled as a control in a pregnancy study. The V gene is TRBV9, the J gene TRBJ2-3; TRBD1 matches 12 bases. The input for sequencing was CD4+ T cells from peripheral blood mononuclear cells, taken after pregnancy. This chain's CDR3 is CASSAGGTGGADTQYF. The CDR3 nucleotides are TGTGCCAGCAGCGCGGGTGGGACAGGGGGCGCGGATACGCAGTATTTT.